This T cell receptor beta chain was recorded in a study of OX40 agonist ivuxolimab in advanced cancers. About the study: Patients were treated with ivuxolimab, an agonistic anti-OX40 (CD134) antibody. Dosing consisted of intravenous ivuxolimab at 0.01 to 10 mg/kg every 2 weeks. Study observations and caveats: Some of the lowest clonal expansion was seen in partial responders at 0.1-3.0 mg/kg.

Sampling of blood occurred at baseline, cycle 4 day 1, and cycle 7 day 1. The ends were cut back, 1 base at V and 0 bases at J, with 15 bases in the middle. From germline, CDR1 is SEHNR and CDR2 FQNEAQ (reference sequence). The CDR3 runs to 17 residues. Measured with immunoSEQ multiplex PCR; TCRdb has only the in-frame clones, and not every one. Of about 49,000 clones listed, approximately 86% were seen once; the top ten hold less than 60%. In the case of this clone: Antigen: not known.

The chain links TRBV7-9 to TRBJ2-5; D is undetermined. The TCR comes from an adult with an advanced solid tumor such as melanoma, head and neck, liver or kidney cancer. The material sequenced was CD4+ or CD8+ T cells sorted from blood, taken in a trial of the OX40 agonist ivuxolimab. This chain's CDR3 is CASSLEEAFKYQETQYF. The CDR3 DNA reads as TGTGCCAGCAGCTTAGAAGAGGCCTTTAAGTACCAAGAGACCCAGTACTTC.